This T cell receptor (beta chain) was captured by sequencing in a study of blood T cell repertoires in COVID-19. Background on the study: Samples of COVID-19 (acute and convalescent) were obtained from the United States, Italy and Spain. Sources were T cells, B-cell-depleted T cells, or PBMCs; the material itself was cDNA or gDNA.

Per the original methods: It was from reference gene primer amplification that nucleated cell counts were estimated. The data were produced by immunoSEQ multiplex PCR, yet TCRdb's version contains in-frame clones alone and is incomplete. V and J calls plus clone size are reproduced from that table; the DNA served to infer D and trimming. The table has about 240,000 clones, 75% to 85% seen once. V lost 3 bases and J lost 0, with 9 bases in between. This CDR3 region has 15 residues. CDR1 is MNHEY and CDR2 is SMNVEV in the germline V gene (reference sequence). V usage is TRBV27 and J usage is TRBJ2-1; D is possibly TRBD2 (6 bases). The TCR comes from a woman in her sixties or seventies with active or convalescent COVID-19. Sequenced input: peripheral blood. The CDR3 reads CASSFGGSSYNEQFF. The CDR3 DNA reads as TGTGCCAGCAGTTTCGGGGGTAGCTCCTACAATGAGCAGTTCTTC.